Listed here is a single TCR beta chain. Germline V CDR1 and CDR2: SQVTM, ANQGSEA. The CDR3 consists of 14 residues. Germline trimming cut 7 bases from V and 7 bases from J; bases unmatched to any gene: 12. The primer mix had 60 Vbeta and 13 Jbeta primers. The repertoire was sequenced with immunoSEQ multiplex PCR; TCRdb's copy has only in-frame clones and lacks some. In the table there are roughly 99,000 clones, roughly 80% of which are singletons. This sample is drawn from a study of cytomegalovirus exposure and HLA in healthy donors. Material for sequencing was PBMCs. The V call is TRBV29-1, the J call TRBJ2-1; 8 nucleotides agree with TRBD1. The clonotype originates from a man younger than 40 in good health and CMV-seronegative. As DNA, the CDR3 is TGCAGCGGTGGAAGAGGGACAGGACCTAATGAGCAGTTCTTC. Its translation: CSGGRGTGPNEQFF.